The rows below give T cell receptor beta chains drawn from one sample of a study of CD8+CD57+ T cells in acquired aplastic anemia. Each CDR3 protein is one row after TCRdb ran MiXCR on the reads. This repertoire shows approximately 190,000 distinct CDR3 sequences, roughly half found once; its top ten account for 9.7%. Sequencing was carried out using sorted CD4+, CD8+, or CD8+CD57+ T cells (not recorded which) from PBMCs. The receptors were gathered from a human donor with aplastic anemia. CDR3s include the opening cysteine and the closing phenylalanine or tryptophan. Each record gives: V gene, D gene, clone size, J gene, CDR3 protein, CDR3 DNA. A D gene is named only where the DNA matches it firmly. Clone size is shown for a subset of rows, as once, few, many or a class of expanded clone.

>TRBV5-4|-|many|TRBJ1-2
CASSSPGHSYGYTF
TGTGCCAGCAGCTCCCCGGGACACTCCTATGGCTACACCTTC
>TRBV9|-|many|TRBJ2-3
CASSVRPSNTDTQYF
TGTGCCAGCAGCGTGAGGCCAAGCAACACAGATACGCAGTATTTT
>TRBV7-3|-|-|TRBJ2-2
CASSFRYTGELFF
TGTGCCAGCAGCTTCCGATACACCGGGGAGCTGTTTTTT
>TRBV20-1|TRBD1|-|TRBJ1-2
CSAGQLGGYTF
TGCAGTGCGGGACAGTTGGGTGGCTACACCTTC
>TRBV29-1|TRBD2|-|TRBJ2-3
CSVGALAGDQGAQYF
TGCAGCGTTGGAGCGCTAGCGGGAGATCAGGGTGCGCAGTATTTT
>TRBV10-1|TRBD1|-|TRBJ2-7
CASSDPTGTGRDEQYF
TGCGCCAGCAGTGACCCGACCGGGACAGGAAGGGACGAGCAGTACTTC
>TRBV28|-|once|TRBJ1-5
CASSRSGSNQPQHF
TGTGCCAGCAGTAGGTCAGGGAGCAATCAGCCCCAGCATTTT
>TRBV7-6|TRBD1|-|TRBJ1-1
CASSLEETGIEAFF
TGTGCCAGCAGCTTAGAGGAGACAGGGATTGAAGCTTTCTTT
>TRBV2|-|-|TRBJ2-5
CASSEPGVQTQYF
TGTGCCAGCAGTGAGCCCGGGGTCCAGACCCAGTACTTC
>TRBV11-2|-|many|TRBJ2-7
CASSLSAGDYEQYF
TGTGCCAGCAGCTTAAGTGCAGGGGACTACGAGCAGTACTTC
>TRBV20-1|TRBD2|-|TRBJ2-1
CSARGLAGEQFF
TGCAGTGCTAGGGGACTAGCAGGGGAGCAGTTCTTC
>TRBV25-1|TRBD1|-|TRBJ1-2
CASSTGTGGTRNGYTF
TGTGCCAGCTCTACCGGGACAGGGGGTACTCGGAATGGCTACACCTTC
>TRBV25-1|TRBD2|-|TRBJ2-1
CASSPGTSGDNEQFF
TGTGCCAGCAGTCCTGGGACTAGCGGGGACAATGAGCAGTTCTTC
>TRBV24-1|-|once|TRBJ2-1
CATSPSGGRNEQFF
TGTGCCACCAGCCCATCAGGAGGCAGGAATGAGCAGTTCTTC
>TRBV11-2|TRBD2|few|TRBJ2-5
CASSRPVGGGGGRTQYF
TGTGCCAGCAGCCGTCCCGTGGGCGGGGGAGGCGGGAGAACCCAGTACTTC
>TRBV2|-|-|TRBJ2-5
CASIWQIQETQYF
TGTGCCAGCATTTGGCAAATCCAAGAGACCCAGTACTTC
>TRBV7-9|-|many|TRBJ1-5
CASSLVGRGQPQHF
TGTGCCAGCAGCTTAGTGGGCAGGGGTCAGCCCCAGCATTTT
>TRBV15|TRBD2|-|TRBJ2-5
CATSRDGRVQETQYF
TGTGCCACCAGCAGAGATGGGAGGGTCCAAGAGACCCAGTACTTC
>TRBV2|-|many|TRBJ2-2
CASTSMGRNAGELFF
TGTGCCAGCACCTCAATGGGGAGGAACGCCGGGGAGCTGTTTTTT
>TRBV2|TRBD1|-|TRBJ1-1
CAAGGYADTEAFF
TGTGCCGCAGGGGGCTATGCGGACACTGAAGCTTTCTTT
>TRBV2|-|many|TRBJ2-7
CASSDMVLDGNYEQYF
TGTGCCAGCAGTGATATGGTCCTTGACGGGAACTACGAGCAGTACTTC
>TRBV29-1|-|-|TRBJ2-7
CSVADWDRGEQYF
TGCAGCGTTGCAGACTGGGATCGAGGCGAGCAGTACTTC
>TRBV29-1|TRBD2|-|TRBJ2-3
CSVAAGVLGADTQYF
TGCAGCGTTGCTGCGGGAGTCTTAGGCGCAGATACGCAGTATTTT
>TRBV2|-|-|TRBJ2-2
CASRLAGPGELFF
TGTGCCAGCAGGCTGGCGGGGCCAGGGGAGCTGTTTTTT
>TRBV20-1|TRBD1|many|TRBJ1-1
CSALRGGSSTEAFF
TGCAGTGCTCTGAGAGGGGGCTCGAGCACTGAAGCTTTCTTT
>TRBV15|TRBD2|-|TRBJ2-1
CATSRVVRDYYNEQFF
TGTGCCACCAGCAGAGTAGTCCGGGACTACTACAATGAGCAGTTCTTC
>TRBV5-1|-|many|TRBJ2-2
CASSLEYPGPTSLFF
TGCGCCAGCAGCTTGGAGTACCCCGGGCCGACGTCCCTGTTTTTT
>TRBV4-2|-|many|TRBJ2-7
CASSQEGAWQGRYEQYF
TGTGCCAGCAGCCAAGAAGGGGCGTGGCAGGGTCGCTACGAGCAGTACTTC
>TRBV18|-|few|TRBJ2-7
CASSPQPPGGVLYEQYF
TGTGCCAGCTCACCACAGCCGCCAGGGGGGGTCCTCTACGAGCAGTACTTC
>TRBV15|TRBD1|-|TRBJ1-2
CATSRRQGTHYGYTF
TGTGCCACCAGCAGACGACAGGGGACACACTATGGCTACACCTTC
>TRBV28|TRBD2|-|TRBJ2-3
CASRGELAGGSDTQYF
TGTGCCAGCAGGGGGGAACTAGCGGGAGGTTCGGATACGCAGTATTTT
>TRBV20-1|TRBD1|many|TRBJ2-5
CSASRGQQETQYF
TGCAGTGCTAGCAGGGGGCAACAAGAGACCCAGTACTTC
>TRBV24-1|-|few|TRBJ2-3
CATSDRLGGDTQYF
TGTGCCACCAGTGACCGACTAGGGGGAGATACGCAGTATTTT
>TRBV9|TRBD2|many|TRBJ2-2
CASSPRLAGLTGELFF
TGTGCCAGCAGCCCCCGGCTAGCGGGTCTCACCGGGGAGCTGTTTTTT
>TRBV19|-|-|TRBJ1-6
CASSPGRPNSPLHF
TGTGCCAGTAGCCCGGGACGTCCTAATTCACCCCTCCACTTT
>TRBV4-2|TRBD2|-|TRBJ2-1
CASSLNTGLAGEKGYNEQFF
TGTGCCAGCAGCCTGAATACGGGACTAGCGGGAGAAAAGGGCTACAATGAGCAGTTCTTC
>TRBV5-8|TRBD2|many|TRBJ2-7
CASSRIAGLSYEQYF
TGTGCCAGCAGCCGAATAGCGGGACTCTCCTACGAGCAGTACTTC
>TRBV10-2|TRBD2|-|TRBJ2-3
CASIGGRAIDTQYF
TGCGCCAGCATCGGCGGGAGGGCCATAGATACGCAGTATTTT
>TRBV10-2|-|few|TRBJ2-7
CAVRDKHSYEQYF
TGCGCCGTTCGGGACAAGCACTCCTACGAGCAGTACTTC
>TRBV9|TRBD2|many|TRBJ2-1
CASSVEAGGVNEQFF
TGTGCCAGCAGCGTAGAGGCGGGAGGAGTGAATGAGCAGTTCTTC
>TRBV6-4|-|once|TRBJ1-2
CASTVVRTGGDGYTF
TGTGCCAGCACTGTGGTGAGGACGGGGGGCGATGGCTACACCTTC
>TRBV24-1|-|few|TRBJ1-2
CATTRTATNYGYTF
TGTGCCACCACTAGGACAGCCACTAACTATGGCTACACCTTC
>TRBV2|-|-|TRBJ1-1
CASSEGRLNTEAFF
TGTGCCAGCAGTGAAGGCAGACTGAACACTGAAGCTTTCTTT
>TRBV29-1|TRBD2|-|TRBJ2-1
CSVPKTSGGSYNEQFF
TGCAGCGTCCCCAAGACTAGCGGGGGATCCTACAATGAGCAGTTCTTC
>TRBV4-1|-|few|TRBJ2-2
CASSPRTGNTGELFF
TGCGCCAGCAGCCCCAGGACTGGAAACACCGGGGAGCTGTTTTTT
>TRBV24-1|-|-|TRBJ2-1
CATSDPDRQGGGIEFF
TGTGCCACCAGTGATCCTGATAGACAGGGAGGAGGAATCGAGTTCTTC
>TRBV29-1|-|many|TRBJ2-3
CSVEAGSGITDTQYF
TGCAGCGTTGAGGCTGGTAGCGGAATCACAGATACGCAGTATTTT
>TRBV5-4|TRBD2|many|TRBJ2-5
CASNRGLAEPQETQYF
TGTGCCAGCAACCGGGGACTAGCGGAGCCTCAAGAGACCCAGTACTTC
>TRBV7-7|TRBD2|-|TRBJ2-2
CASSPGGDGGELFF
TGTGCTAGCAGCCCTGGGGGGGATGGCGGGGAGCTGTTTTTT
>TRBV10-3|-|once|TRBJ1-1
CAIRSPEGRGTEAFF
TGTGCCATCCGTTCCCCCGAGGGGAGGGGCACTGAAGCTTTCTTT
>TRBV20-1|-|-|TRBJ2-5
CSARYSAATETQYF
TGCAGTGCTAGATATTCGGCCGCCACAGAGACCCAGTACTTC
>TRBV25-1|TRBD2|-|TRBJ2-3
CASSCGGTWADTQYF
TGTGCCAGCAGCTGCGGGGGAACATGGGCAGATACGCAGTATTTT